Following are 32 T cell receptor beta chains from one sample sequenced in a study of blood T cell repertoires in COVID-19. Sequenced by immunoSEQ multiplex PCR; TCRdb stores in-frame clones only, minus some. Among roughly 75,000 clones listed, 65% to 90% were seen once. The sample was peripheral blood. These receptors all come from an elderly man with COVID-19, enrolled during active disease.

CDR3 sequence: CASSPALGGNTEAFF. The DNA for the CDR3 is TGTGCCAGCTCACCGGCCTTGGGGGGGAACACTGAAGCTTTCTTT. The chain carries TRBV18 and TRBJ1-1; possible D gene TRBD1, 5 bases. This CDR3 spans 15 amino acids. Looked up from germline, CDR1 is KGHSH and CDR2 is LQKENI. V was cut by 3 bases and J by 1 base, with 12 bases left in between.

The gene calls are TRBV28 and TRBJ2-6; perhaps TRBD1 as D (6 bases). The V end lost 6 bases, the J end lost 0 bases, and 12 bases lay between the germline ends. The germline CDR1 and CDR2 sequences are MDHEN and SYDVKM. The CDR3 loop spans 16 amino acids. CDR3 sequence: CASRRQGISGANVLTF. The CDR3 coding sequence is TGTGCCAGCAGACGGCAGGGGATCTCTGGGGCCAACGTCCTGACTTTC.

V gene TRBV2 combines with J gene TRBJ2-3; 13 positions match TRBD2. The V segment lost 5 bases and the J segment 5 bases; nucleotides outside the gene matches: 7. The germline V gene has CDR1 SNHLY and CDR2 FYNNEI. CDR3 size: 16 residues. CDR3 protein: CASSLTSGGAGDTQYF. In nucleotides, the CDR3 is TGTGCCAGCAGTCTAACTAGCGGGGGGGCCGGAGATACGCAGTATTTT.

The V call is TRBV5-6, the J call TRBJ1-2, with 8 nucleotides matching TRBD1. Germline loops: CDR1 SGHDT, CDR2 YYEEEE. J lost 4 bases, V lost 4 bases, and 12 bases had no gene match. This CDR3 is 16 amino acids long. CDR3 amino acids: CASSRTAGGGGYGYTF. The CDR3 DNA reads as TGTGCCAGCAGCCGAACCGCAGGGGGCGGTGGCTATGGCTACACCTTC.

V is TRBV6-4 and J is TRBJ2-3; 12 positions agree with TRBD2. The CDR3 is made up of 16 amino acids. V dropped 3 bases and J dropped 1; count of bases not matched to a gene: 2. Germline-derived CDR1 and CDR2 are MRHNA and SNTAGT. DNA for the CDR3: TGTGCCAGCAGTGATACTAGCGGGGGGCGCACAGATACGCAGTATTTT. This gives the protein CASSDTSGGRTDTQYF.

The CDR3 sequence is CASSVRDREETQYF. In DNA, the CDR3 is TGTGCCAGCAGTGTGCGGGACAGGGAAGAGACCCAGTACTTC. The rearrangement links TRBV28 to TRBJ2-5, with 9 bases fitting TRBD1. V shed 5 bases, J shed 3 bases, and the junction held 4 bases outside the gene matches. The CDR3 consists of 14 residues. Per the germline V gene, CDR1 is MDHEN and CDR2 is SYDVKM. The full variable domain, with the rest looked up from reference TRBV28 and TRBJ2-5, is DVKVTQSSRYLVKRTGEKVFLECVQDMDHENMFWYRQDPGLGLRLIYFSYDVKMKEKGDIPEGYSVSREKKERFSLILESASTNQTSMYLCASSVRDREETQYFGPGTRLLVL.

This chain joins TRBV3-1 (or the pseudogene TRBV3-2) and TRBJ2-7; D gene unclear. CDR3 size: 12 residues. Looked up from germline, CDR1 is LGHDT and CDR2 is YNNKEL (reference sequence). V was trimmed by 4 bases and J by 3 bases, leaving 7 bases between them. This chain's CDR3 is CASSPPRYEQYF. The CDR3 region has the DNA TGTGCCAGCAGCCCCCCGCGCTACGAGCAGTACTTC.

The chain joins TRBV7-2 to TRBJ1-2, with 9 bases matching TRBD1. Trimming at V came to 1 base and at J to 3 bases, leaving 6 bases not matched to a gene. CDR3 size: 16 residues. Germline CDR1 reads SGHTA; CDR2 reads FQGNSA. CDR3 sequence reads: CASSLDGTGSDYGYTF. CDR3 bases: TGTGCCAGCAGCTTAGATGGGACAGGGTCTGACTATGGCTACACCTTC.

The chain has TRBV6-2 or TRBV6-3 and TRBJ1-1; the match to TRBD1 covers 9 bases. CDR3 length: 12 residues. Germline-derived CDR1 and CDR2 are MNHEY and SVGEGT. The V and J ends lost 3 bases and 9 bases, in that order; junction bases with no gene match: 2. This chain's CDR3 is CASSYGTGKAFF. The CDR3 DNA reads as TGTGCCAGCAGTTATGGGACAGGGAAAGCTTTCTTT.

The chain is built from TRBV7-9 and TRBJ2-6; D perhaps matches TRBD1 (5 bases). The germline V and J ends were trimmed by 7 bases and 4 bases, with 14 bases remaining between them. This CDR3 has 15 residues. Germline V CDR1 and CDR2: SEHNR, FQNEAQ (reference sequence). CDR3 sequence (DNA): TGTGCCAGCACGGGCAGGGTTCTGGGGGCCAACGTCCTGACTTTC. Encoded protein: CASTGRVLGANVLTF. The full variable domain, its missing parts supplied by reference TRBV7-9 and TRBJ2-6, is DTGVSQNPRHKITKRGQNVTFRCDPISEHNRLYWYRQTLGQGPEFLTYFQNEAQLEKSRLLSDRFSAERPKGSFSTLEIQRTEQGDSAMYLCASTGRVLGANVLTFGAGSRLTVL.

The chain is built from TRBV5-4 and TRBJ1-1, with D unresolved. The CDR3 is 14 residues long. Germline V CDR1 and CDR2: SGHNT, YYREEE (reference sequence). Trimming removed 4 bases at V and 2 bases at J, with 12 bases between. Here the CDR3 reads CASSPRRGNTEAFF. The CDR3 DNA sequence: TGTGCCAGCAGCCCCCGCCGAGGAAACACTGAAGCTTTCTTT.

The rearrangement uses TRBV6-4 and TRBJ2-2; no clear D gene. Germline V gene data show CDR1 as MRHNA and CDR2 as SNTAGT. V was trimmed by 4 bases and J by 4 bases, leaving 13 bases between them. This CDR3 comprises 15 residues. The chain's CDR3 is CASSGNLVSTGELFF. The CDR3 DNA reads as TGTGCCAGCAGTGGAAACCTAGTGAGCACCGGGGAGCTGTTTTTT.

The chain carries TRBV7-3 and TRBJ2-1; the match to TRBD2 covers 8 bases. Germline V CDR1 and CDR2: SGHTA, FQGTGA. With V trimmed by 2 bases and J by 6 bases, 3 bases remained unmatched. The CDR3 length is 14 residues. CDR3 coding DNA: TGTGCCAGCAGCTTAGGCGGGGGGTCCAATGAGCAGTTCTTC. Protein: CASSLGGGSNEQFF.

This clone was found a few times. The chain uses TRBV27 and TRBJ1-2; a possible D gene is TRBD1 (5 bases). Trimming shortened V by 10 bases and J by 4 bases, and 16 bases separated the two germline ends. This CDR3 comprises 13 residues. Germline-derived CDR1 and CDR2 are MNHEY and SMNVEV (reference sequence). CDR3 amino acids: CATGAGGGYGYTF. The CDR3 region has the DNA TGTGCCACCGGAGCCGGGGGGGGCTATGGCTACACCTTC.

V and J are TRBV10-2 and TRBJ2-1; weak D call: TRBD1 (6 bases). Trimming shortened V by 2 bases and J by 0 bases, and 11 bases separated the two germline ends. CDR3 size: 16 residues. Germline values: CDR1 WSHSY, CDR2 SAAADI. DNA of the CDR3: TGCGCCAGCAGTGAGGGACAGTTTAGCTCCTACAATGAGCAGTTCTTC. It encodes CASSEGQFSSYNEQFF.

This clone appeared a few times. This chain joins TRBV3-1 (or the pseudogene TRBV3-2) and TRBJ1-2, with 9 bases lining up with TRBD1. The trim removed 4 bases at V and 3 bases at J, leaving 12 bases unmatched. Germline V lookup: CDR1 LGHDT, CDR2 YNNKEL (reference sequence). The CDR3 contains 17 residues. The CDR3 region is CASSPNVLRDRDYGYTF. The CDR3 bases are TGTGCCAGCAGCCCTAATGTTCTCCGGGACAGGGACTATGGCTACACCTTC.

The chain is built from TRBV4-1 and TRBJ1-2, with a tentative D call TRBD1 (6 bases). CDR1 and CDR2 from the germline V gene are MGHRA and YSYEKL. The V end lost 5 bases, the J end lost 7 bases, and 17 bases lay between the germline ends. CDR3 size: 14 residues. For the CDR3, the DNA is TGCGCCAGCAGCTTCTCGGACAGAGGTAGTGGCTACACCTTC. Protein sequence: CASSFSDRGSGYTF.

CDR3 protein: CASSLQGGEQYF. CDR3 nucleotide sequence: TGTGCCAGCAGCCTTCAGGGAGGCGAGCAGTACTTC. J is TRBJ2-7 and V is TRBV12-3 or TRBV12-4, with a possible D match to TRBD2 (6 bases). The CDR3 has 12 amino acids. V was pared by 6 bases and J by 6 bases, with 12 bases between.

The CDR3 DNA sequence: TGCGCCAGCAAGGAGGTCCAGGACACCGGGGAGCTGTTTTTT. Its translation is CASKEVQDTGELFF. The chain uses TRBV10-1 and TRBJ2-2; perhaps TRBD2 as D (5 bases). This CDR3 comprises 14 residues. Deletions cut 7 bases from V and 3 bases from J, with 12 bases between. Germline V gene sequence: CDR1 WNHNN, CDR2 SYGVQD (reference sequence).

The gene calls are TRBV5-1 and TRBJ1-1, with no clear D. Trimming removed 0 bases at V and 1 base at J, with 7 bases between. Germline loops: CDR1 SGHRS, CDR2 YFSETQ. The CDR3 spans 14 residues. CDR3 sequence reads: CASSLGLRNTEAFF. The DNA of the CDR3 is TGCGCCAGCAGCTTGGGACTAAGGAACACTGAAGCTTTCTTT.

In its sample, this clone was seen a few times. J is TRBJ1-3 and V is TRBV7-2; 9 bases map to TRBD1. Germline CDR1 is SGHTA and CDR2 is FQGNSA. The CDR3 spans 15 residues. The ends lost 4 bases at V and 4 bases at J; junction bases unmatched: 5. Here the CDR3 DNA reads TGTGCCAGCAGCTCTACAGGGGGCGCGGGAAACACCATATATTTT. Its protein is CASSSTGGAGNTIYF.

This clone was seen once. The rearrangement uses TRBV20-1 and TRBJ2-3; TRBD1 aligns across 8 bases. The CDR3 is 11 amino acids. J was trimmed by 6 bases and V by 8 bases; bases with no gene match: 4. CDR1 DFQATT and CDR2 SNEGSKA come from the germline V gene (reference sequence). CDR3 DNA: TGCAGTCCGGGACAGGCCGATACGCAGTATTTT. Its protein product is CSPGQADTQYF.

CDR3 sequence: CASSLPTGTANEKLFF. CDR3 nucleotide sequence: TGCGCCAGCAGCCTCCCTACAGGGACGGCTAATGAAAAACTGTTTTTT. V and J are TRBV5-1 and TRBJ1-4, with D possibly TRBD1 on 6 matching bases. Trimming shortened V by 4 bases and J by 3 bases, and 16 bases separated the two germline ends. The CDR3 covers 16 residues. Germline values: CDR1 SGHRS, CDR2 YFSETQ.

This rearrangement joins TRBV19 to TRBJ2-2; no clear D gene. CDR3 size: 13 residues. V was shortened by 4 bases and J by 6 bases, with 9 bases between the two germline ends. CDR1 and CDR2 from the germline V gene are LNHDA and SQIVND (reference sequence). CDR3 residues: CASSTVPAGELFF. Written as DNA, the CDR3 is TGTGCCAGTAGTACTGTGCCAGCCGGGGAGCTGTTTTTT. The full variable domain, its missing parts supplied by reference TRBV19 and TRBJ2-2, is DGGITQSPKYLFRKEGQNVTLSCEQNLNHDAMYWYRQDPGQGLRLIYYSQIVNDFQKGDIAEGYSVSREKKESFPLTVTSAQKNPTAFYLCASSTVPAGELFFGEGSRLTVL.

DNA of the CDR3: TGTGCCAGCCGGGACAGCAGGAACACTGAAGCTTTCTTT. Amino acid sequence: CASRDSRNTEAFF. The chain recombines TRBV2 with TRBJ1-1; TRBD1 agrees at 7 bases. Trimming removed 8 bases from V and 1 base from J; junction bases left unmatched: 4. Germline-derived CDR1 and CDR2 are SNHLY and FYNNEI. The CDR3 has 13 amino acids. Using reference TRBV2 and TRBJ1-1 for the parts outside the CDR3, the full variable domain is EPEVTQTPSHQVTQMGQEVILRCVPISNHLYFYWYRQILGQKVEFLVSFYNNEISEKSEIFDDQFSVERPDGSNFTLKIRSTKLEDSAMYFCASRDSRNTEAFFGQGTRLTVV.

This rearrangement joins TRBV6-5 to TRBJ1-6; D gene ambiguous. CDR3 size: 13 residues. Trimming removed 5 bases from V and 9 bases from J, with 11 bases in between. Per germline, CDR1 MNHEY and CDR2 SVGAGI. The CDR3 sequence: CASSPDGFSPLHF. CDR3 nucleotides: TGTGCCAGCAGTCCAGATGGCTTTTCACCCCTCCACTTT.

This clone has just one count. The chain combines TRBV6-4 with TRBJ2-3; D might be TRBD2 (6 bases). Trimming took off 4 bases at V and 2 bases at J, with 13 bases between the two ends. From germline, CDR1 is MRHNA and CDR2 SNTAGT. The CDR3 length is 15 residues. The CDR3 sequence: CASSVTGVPTDTQYF. As DNA, the CDR3 is TGTGCCAGCAGTGTCACGGGGGTCCCCACAGATACGCAGTATTTT.

The chain couples TRBV6-6 to TRBJ2-5; 9 bases agree with TRBD1. Germline V gene data show CDR1 as MNHNY and CDR2 as SVGAGI (reference sequence). The V and J ends lost 2 bases and 3 bases, in that order; junction bases with no gene match: 7. There are 16 residues in the CDR3. The CDR3 nucleotides are TGTGCCAGCAGTTACCCCTCGGGACAGGGAGAAGAGACCCAGTACTTC. Residues: CASSYPSGQGEETQYF.

This sequence joins TRBV4-1 and TRBJ1-5; no firm D call. Deletions cut 0 bases from V and 1 base from J, with 10 bases between. This CDR3 is built from 16 residues. Germline V gives CDR1 MGHRA, CDR2 YSYEKL. The CDR3 loop is CASSQDRQVSNQPQHF. The CDR3 nucleotides read TGCGCCAGCAGCCAAGATCGGCAGGTCAGCAATCAGCCCCAGCATTTT.

This clone came up once. J is TRBJ1-1 and V is TRBV10-2; D not resolved. Germline assignment: CDR1 WSHSY and CDR2 SAAADI. V lost 0 bases and J 4 bases, leaving 3 bases between the germline ends. The CDR3 length is 12 residues. The CDR3 sequence: CASSESLTEAFF. Here the CDR3 DNA reads TGCGCCAGCAGTGAGTCCCTCACTGAAGCTTTCTTT.

This clone appeared a single time. The CDR3, as DNA: TGTGCCAGCAGGGGGGACAGCCTTAACTATGGCTACACCTTC. Protein product: CASRGDSLNYGYTF. This sequence joins TRBV2 and TRBJ1-2; 7 bases map to TRBD1. The CDR3 extends over 14 amino acids. Germline V lookup: CDR1 SNHLY, CDR2 FYNNEI. V lost 6 bases, J lost 1 base, and 5 bases stayed unmatched.

The rearrangement uses TRBV5-5 and TRBJ1-5, with a weak D call TRBD1 (5 bases). Trimming took off 4 bases at V and 7 bases at J, with 15 bases between the two ends. The CDR3 runs to 14 residues. From germline, CDR1 is SGHKS and CDR2 YYEKEE (reference sequence). The CDR3 sequence: CASSPSGGSQPQHF. DNA for the CDR3: TGTGCCAGCAGCCCCTCCGGGGGATCGCAGCCCCAGCATTTT.